This TCR beta chain was retrieved from a study of CD8 T cells in Susac syndrome. Findings of the study overall: The TCR sequencing and HLA analysis in the study involved a relatively small number of individuals, as the study acknowledged.

The multiple sclerosis controls comprised treatment-naive patients whose relapsing-remitting disease was stable or active. TEMRA cells were FACS-enriched, and CD8+ and CD4+ T cells were isolated negatively. RNA amounts of about 0.5 to 1 ug underwent reverse transcription with random hexamers. An immunoSEQ multiplex PCR amplified TCR beta CDR3 over 54 Vbeta and 13 Jbeta. MiXCR was run by TCRdb on the immunoSEQ multiplex PCR reads, yielding one entry per CDR3 protein. The sample holds some 140,000 distinct CDR3 sequences, over 80% seen once. The CDR3 sequence is 17 residues long. V was clipped by 5 bases and J by 0 bases, with 18 bases between them. Germline V gives CDR1 SEHNR, CDR2 FQNEAQ (reference sequence). With respect to this clonotype: No antigen is known for it.

The chain employs TRBV7-9 and TRBJ2-3, with a weak D call TRBD2 (6 bases). The sequence was collected from a human donor with multiple sclerosis. The sample taken for sequencing was CD8+ T cells from PBMCs. In nucleotides, the CDR3 is TGTGCCAGCAGCCATTCCGGGGGTAGAACTAGCACAGATACGCAGTATTTT. This sequence encodes CASSHSGGRTSTDTQYF.